The sequence of this T cell receptor (beta chain) was determined in a study of blood T cell repertoires in COVID-19. On the study more broadly: Italy, Spain and the United States were the sources of the convalescent and acute COVID-19 samples. Sources were T cells, B-cell-depleted T cells, or PBMCs; the material itself was cDNA or gDNA.

Germline V gene lookup returns CDR1 SGHTA and CDR2 FQGNSA. This CDR3 is built from 18 residues. Trimming removed 5 bases from V and 7 bases from J; junction bases left unmatched: 16. Original data processing: Nucleated cell number was recorded as an estimate derived from reference gene primer amplification. The table came from immunoSEQ multiplex PCR; TCRdb's copy has only in-frame clones and leaves some out. V, J and clone size are taken as reported in that table, and D and trimming were inferred from the DNA itself. The sample yields under 250,000 clones, approximately 86% seen once. The chain links TRBV7-2 to TRBJ2-2; TRBD2 matches 10 bases. The sequence came from a man at least 80 years old with acute or convalescent COVID-19. The sample consisted of peripheral blood. The CDR3, as DNA: TGTGCCAGCAGCCTCCACCAGGGCCGGCTAGCGGGAGTCGGGGAGCTGTTTTTT. It specifies CASSLHQGRLAGVGELFF.